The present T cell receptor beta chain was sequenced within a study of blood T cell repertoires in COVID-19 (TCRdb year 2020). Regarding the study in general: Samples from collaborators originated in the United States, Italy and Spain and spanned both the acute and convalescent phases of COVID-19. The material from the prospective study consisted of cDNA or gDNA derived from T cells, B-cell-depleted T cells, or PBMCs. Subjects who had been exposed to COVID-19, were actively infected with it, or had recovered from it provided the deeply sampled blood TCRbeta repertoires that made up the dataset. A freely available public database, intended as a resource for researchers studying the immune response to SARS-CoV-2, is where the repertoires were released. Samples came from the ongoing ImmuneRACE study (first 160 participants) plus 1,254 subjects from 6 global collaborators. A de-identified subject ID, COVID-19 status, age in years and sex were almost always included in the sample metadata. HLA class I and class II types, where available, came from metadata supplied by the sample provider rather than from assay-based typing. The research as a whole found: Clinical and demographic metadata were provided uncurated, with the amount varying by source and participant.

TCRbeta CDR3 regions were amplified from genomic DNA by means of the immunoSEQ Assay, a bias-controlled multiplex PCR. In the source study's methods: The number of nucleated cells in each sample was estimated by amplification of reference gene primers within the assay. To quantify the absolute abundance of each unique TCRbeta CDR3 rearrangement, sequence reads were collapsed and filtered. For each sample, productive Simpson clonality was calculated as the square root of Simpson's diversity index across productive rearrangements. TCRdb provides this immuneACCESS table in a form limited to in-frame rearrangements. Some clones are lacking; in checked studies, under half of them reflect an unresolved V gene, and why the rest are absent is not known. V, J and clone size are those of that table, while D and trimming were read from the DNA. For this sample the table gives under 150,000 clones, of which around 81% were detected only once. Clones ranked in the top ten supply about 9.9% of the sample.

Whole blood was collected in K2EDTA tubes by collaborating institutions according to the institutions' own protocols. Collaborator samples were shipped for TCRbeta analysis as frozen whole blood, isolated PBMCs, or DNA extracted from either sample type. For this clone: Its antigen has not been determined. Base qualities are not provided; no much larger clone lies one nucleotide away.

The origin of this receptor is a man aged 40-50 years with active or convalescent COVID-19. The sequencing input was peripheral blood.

The nucleotide sequence reads TGTGCCAGCAGCGGGGACAGGGGTCAGCCCCAGCATTTT. Translated, it reads CASSGDRGQPQHF. Here the chain combines TRBV2 and TRBJ1-5, with 10 bases aligning to TRBD1. Here V drops 6 bases and J drops 6 bases, and the junction holds 2 bases not matched to any gene. The cysteine opens and the phenylalanine closes a CDR3 of 13 amino acids. The entry retains the CDR3 DNA only, 39 bases that are in frame from base 1. CDR1 is given as SNHLY and CDR2 as FYNNEI, both from the germline V gene.